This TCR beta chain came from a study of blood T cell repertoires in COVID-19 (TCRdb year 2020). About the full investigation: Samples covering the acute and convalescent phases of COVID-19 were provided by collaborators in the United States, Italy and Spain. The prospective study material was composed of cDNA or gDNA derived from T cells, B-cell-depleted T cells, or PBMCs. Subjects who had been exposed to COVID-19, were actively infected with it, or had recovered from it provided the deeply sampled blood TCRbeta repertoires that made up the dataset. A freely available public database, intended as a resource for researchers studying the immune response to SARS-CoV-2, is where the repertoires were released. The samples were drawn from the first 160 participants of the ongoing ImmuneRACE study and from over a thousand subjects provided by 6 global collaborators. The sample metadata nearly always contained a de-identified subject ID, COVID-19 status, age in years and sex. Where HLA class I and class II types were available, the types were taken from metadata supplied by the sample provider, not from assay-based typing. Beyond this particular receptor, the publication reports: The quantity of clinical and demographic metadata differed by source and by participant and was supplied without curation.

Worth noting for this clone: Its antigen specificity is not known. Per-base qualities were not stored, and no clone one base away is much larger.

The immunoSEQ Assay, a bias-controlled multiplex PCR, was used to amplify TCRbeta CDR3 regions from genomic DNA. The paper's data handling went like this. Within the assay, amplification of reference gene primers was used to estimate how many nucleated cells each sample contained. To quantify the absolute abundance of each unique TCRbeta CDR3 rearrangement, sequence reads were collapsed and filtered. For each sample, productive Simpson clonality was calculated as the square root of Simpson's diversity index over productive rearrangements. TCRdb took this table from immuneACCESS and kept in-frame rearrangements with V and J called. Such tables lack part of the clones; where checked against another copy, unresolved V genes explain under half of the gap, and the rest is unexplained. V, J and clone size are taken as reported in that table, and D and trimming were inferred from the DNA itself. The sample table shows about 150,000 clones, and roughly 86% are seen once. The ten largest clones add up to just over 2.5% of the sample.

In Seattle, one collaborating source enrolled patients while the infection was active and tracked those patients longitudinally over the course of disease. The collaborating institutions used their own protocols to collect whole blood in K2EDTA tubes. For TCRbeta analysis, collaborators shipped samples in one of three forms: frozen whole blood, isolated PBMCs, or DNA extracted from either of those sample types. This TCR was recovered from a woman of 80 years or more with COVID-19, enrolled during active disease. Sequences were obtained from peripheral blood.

The encoded CDR3 is CAISASRGTGAEDEQYF. Read as DNA, the sequence is TGTGCCATCAGTGCTAGTAGGGGGACAGGGGCGGAGGACGAGCAGTACTTC. Recombination connected TRBV10-3 to TRBJ2-7; TRBD1 matches 10 bases in the middle. V ends up 4 bases short and J 5 bases short, with an unmatched junction base count of 14. The CDR1 and CDR2 encoded by the germline V gene are ENHRY and SYGVKD. Spanning cysteine to phenylalanine, the CDR3 consists of 17 amino acids. Solely the CDR3 DNA is kept, with 51 bases framed from the first base.